This TCR beta chain came from a study of OX40 agonist ivuxolimab in advanced cancers. At the level of the study: Dose-escalation cases comprised hepatocellular carcinoma, melanoma, renal cell or head and neck cancer. A mean age of approximately 60 years, range 23 to 79, was recorded, and 82.7% were male. Study observations and caveats: The antigens recognized by the expanded peripheral T cells, that is their antigen specificity, were not determined.

V was cut by 9 bases and J by 4 bases, with 9 bases left in between. This CDR3 is 12 amino acids long. The germline CDR1 and CDR2 sequences are MNHEY and SMNVEV (reference sequence). Only in-frame clones appear in the TCRdb table, and some are missing; sequencing was by immunoSEQ multiplex PCR. The sample gives around 74,000 clones, around 92% of which show up once; roughly 0.56% is in the top ten. As regards this clone: Antigen specificity is unknown.

The clonotype was recovered from an adult with an advanced solid tumor such as melanoma, head and neck, liver or kidney cancer. Source: CD4+ or CD8+ T cells sorted from blood, taken in a trial of the OX40 agonist ivuxolimab. The V and J genes are TRBV27 and TRBJ2-2, with D hard to call. The chain's CDR3 is CASLRFTGELFF. Here the CDR3 DNA reads TGTGCCAGTCTACGATTCACCGGGGAGCTGTTTTTT.